Included here is one T cell receptor beta chain sequence, with context. Its specificity is not known. This entry is derived from a study of T cell responses to AZD1222 COVID-19 vaccine. Study-wide points: Targeting of unmutated variant regions was reportedly seen in nearly half of spike-specific TCRs. Only after the peak T cell response were repertoires sampled. With dominance at 160-218 and 743-854, vaccine-associated CD4 TCRs spanned spike. At study baseline, merely several AZD1222 recipients were seropositive.

CDR1 is MNHEY and CDR2 is SVGAGI in the germline V gene. The CDR3 runs to 13 residues. Deletions cut 6 bases from V and 5 bases from J, with 11 bases between. Produced via immunoSEQ multiplex PCR; TCRdb's table is partial and in-frame only. This table has 150,000 to 200,000 clones, 94% appearing once. The chain uses TRBV6-5 and TRBJ1-5; D gene ambiguous. The receptor was isolated from an adult in good health. The sequenced sample was peripheral blood, obtained on day 0 of AZD1222 vaccination. The CDR3 DNA follows: TGTGCCAGCAGACCAGGCCCCTATCAGCCCCAGCATTTT. This encodes CASRPGPYQPQHF.